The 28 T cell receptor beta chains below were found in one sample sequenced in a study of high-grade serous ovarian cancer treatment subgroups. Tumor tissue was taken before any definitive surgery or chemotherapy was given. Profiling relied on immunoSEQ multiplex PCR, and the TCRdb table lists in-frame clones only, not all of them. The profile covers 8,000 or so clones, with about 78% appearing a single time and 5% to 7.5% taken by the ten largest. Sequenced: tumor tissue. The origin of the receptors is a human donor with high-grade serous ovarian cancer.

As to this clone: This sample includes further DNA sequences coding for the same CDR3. CDR3 DNA sequence: TGTGCCAGCAGCAGAGGGGTCTACGAGCAGTATTTC. Protein product: CASSRGVYEQYF. The rearrangement uses TRBV21-1 and TRBJ2-7. TRBV21-1 is a pseudogene segment. The CDR3 loop spans 12 amino acids.

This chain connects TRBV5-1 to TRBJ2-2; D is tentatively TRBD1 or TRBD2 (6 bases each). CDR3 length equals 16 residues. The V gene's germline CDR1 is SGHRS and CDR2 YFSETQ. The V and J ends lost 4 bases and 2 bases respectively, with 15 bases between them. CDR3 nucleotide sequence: TGCGCCAGCAGCACGGAGGGGGGACCTAACACCGGGGAGCTGTTTTTT. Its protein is CASSTEGGPNTGELFF.

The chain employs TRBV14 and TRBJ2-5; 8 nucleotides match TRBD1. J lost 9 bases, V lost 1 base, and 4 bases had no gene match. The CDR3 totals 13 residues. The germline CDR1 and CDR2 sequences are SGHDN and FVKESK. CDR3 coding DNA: TGTGCCAGCAGCCAAGGACAGGGGAGGTCCCAGTACTTC. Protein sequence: CASSQGQGRSQYF.

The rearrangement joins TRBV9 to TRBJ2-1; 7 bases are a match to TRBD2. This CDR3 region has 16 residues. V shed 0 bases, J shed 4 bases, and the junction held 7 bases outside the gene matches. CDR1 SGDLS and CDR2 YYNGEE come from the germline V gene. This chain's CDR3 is CASSVEASGLYNEQFF. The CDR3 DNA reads TGTGCCAGCAGCGTAGAAGCTAGCGGACTTTACAATGAGCAGTTCTTC.

The CDR3 DNA follows: TGTGCCAGCAGCCGGTCCCGGGGGCGAGACTATGGCTACACCTTC. Amino acids: CASSRSRGRDYGYTF. The J gene is TRBJ1-2, the V gene TRBV7-9; D is possibly TRBD1 (6 bases). The germline V and J ends were trimmed by 5 bases and 3 bases, with 16 bases remaining between them. Germline-derived CDR1 and CDR2 are SEHNR and FQNEAQ (reference sequence). CDR3 length: 15 amino acids.

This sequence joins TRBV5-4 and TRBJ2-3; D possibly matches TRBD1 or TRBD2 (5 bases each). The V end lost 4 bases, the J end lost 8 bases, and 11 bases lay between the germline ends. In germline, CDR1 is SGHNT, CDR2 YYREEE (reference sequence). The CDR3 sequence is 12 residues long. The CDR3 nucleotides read TGTGCCAGCAGCGATCAGGGACGTACGCAGTATTTT. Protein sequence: CASSDQGRTQYF.

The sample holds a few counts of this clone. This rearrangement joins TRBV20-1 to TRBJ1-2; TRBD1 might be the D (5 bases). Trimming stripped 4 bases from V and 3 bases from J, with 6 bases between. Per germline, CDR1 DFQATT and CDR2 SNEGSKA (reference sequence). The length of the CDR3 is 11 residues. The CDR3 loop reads CSATGDYGYTF. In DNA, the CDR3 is TGCAGTGCTACGGGGGACTATGGCTACACCTTC.

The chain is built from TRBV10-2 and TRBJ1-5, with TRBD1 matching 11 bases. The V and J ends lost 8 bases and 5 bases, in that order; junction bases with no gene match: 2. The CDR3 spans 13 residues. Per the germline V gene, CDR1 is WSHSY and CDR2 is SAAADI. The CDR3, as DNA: TGCGCCAGCGGGACAGGGGGGTATCAGCCCCAGCATTTT. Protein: CASGTGGYQPQHF.

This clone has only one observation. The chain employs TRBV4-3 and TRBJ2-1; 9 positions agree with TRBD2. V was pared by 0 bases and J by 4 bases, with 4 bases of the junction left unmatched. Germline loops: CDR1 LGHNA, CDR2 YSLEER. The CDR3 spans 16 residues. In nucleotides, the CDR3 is TGCGCCAGCAGCCAAGACGTGGCGGGGGGGTACAATGAGCAGTTCTTC. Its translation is CASSQDVAGGYNEQFF.

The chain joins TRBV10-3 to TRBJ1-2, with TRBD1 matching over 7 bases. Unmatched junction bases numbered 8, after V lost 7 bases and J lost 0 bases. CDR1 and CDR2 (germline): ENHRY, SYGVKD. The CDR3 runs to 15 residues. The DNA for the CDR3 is TGTGCCATCACCTCCCGACAGGGACCTAACTATGGCTACACCTTC. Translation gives CAITSRQGPNYGYTF.

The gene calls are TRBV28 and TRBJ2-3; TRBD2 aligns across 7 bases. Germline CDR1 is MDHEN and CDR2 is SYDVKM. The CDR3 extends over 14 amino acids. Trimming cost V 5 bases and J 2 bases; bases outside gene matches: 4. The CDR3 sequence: CASSPGGFTDTQYF. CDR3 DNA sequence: TGTGCCAGCAGTCCCGGGGGGTTCACAGATACGCAGTATTTT.

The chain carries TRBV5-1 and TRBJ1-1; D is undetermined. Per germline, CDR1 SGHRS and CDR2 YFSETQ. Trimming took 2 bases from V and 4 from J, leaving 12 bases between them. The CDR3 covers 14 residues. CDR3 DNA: TGCGCCAGCAGCTTTCTGAGAGGAACCACTGAAGCTTTCTTT. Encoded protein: CASSFLRGTTEAFF.

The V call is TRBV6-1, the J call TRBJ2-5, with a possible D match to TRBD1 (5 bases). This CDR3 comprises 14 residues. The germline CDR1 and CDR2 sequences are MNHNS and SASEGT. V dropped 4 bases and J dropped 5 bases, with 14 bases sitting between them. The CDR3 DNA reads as TGTGCCAGCAGTGCTGGACACAATTGGGAGACCCAGTACTTC. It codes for CASSAGHNWETQYF.

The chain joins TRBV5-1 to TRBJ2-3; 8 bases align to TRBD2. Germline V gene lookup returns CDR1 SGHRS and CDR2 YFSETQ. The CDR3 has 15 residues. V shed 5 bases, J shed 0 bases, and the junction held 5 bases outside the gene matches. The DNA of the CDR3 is TGCGCCAGCAGTTCCGGGGGGGGGAGCACAGATACGCAGTATTTT. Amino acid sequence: CASSSGGGSTDTQYF.

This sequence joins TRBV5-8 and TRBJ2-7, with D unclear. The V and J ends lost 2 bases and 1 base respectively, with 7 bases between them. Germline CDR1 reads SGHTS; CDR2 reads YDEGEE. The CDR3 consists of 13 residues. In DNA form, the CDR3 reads TGTGCCAGCAGCTTAGTTGTTTCCTACGAGCAGTACTTC. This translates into CASSLVVSYEQYF.

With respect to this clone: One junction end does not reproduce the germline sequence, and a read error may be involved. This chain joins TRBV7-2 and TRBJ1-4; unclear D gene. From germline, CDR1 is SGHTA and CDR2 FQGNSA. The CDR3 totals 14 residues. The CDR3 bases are TGTGCCAGCAGGTTAGGGCCAACTAATGAAAAACTGTTTTTT. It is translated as CASRLGPTNEKLFF. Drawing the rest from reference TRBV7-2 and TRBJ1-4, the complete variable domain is GAGVSQSPSNKVTEKGKDVELRCDPISGHTALYWYRQSLGQGLEFLIYFQGNSAPDKSGLPSDRFSAERTGGSVSTLTIQRTQQEDSAVYLCASRLGPTNEKLFFGSGTQLSVL.

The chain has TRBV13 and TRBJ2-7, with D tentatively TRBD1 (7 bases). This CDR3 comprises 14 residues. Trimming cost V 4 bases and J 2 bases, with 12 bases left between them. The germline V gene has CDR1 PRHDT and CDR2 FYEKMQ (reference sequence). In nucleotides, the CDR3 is TGTGCCAGCAGCTCCAGGGGGGCCGCCTACGAGCAGTACTTC. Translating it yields CASSSRGAAYEQYF.

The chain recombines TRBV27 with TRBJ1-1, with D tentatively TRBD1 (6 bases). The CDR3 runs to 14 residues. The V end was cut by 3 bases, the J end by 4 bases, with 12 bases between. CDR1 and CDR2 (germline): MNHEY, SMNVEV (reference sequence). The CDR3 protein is CASSLTGWSTEAFF. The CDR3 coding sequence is TGTGCCAGCAGTTTGACAGGCTGGAGCACTGAAGCTTTCTTT.

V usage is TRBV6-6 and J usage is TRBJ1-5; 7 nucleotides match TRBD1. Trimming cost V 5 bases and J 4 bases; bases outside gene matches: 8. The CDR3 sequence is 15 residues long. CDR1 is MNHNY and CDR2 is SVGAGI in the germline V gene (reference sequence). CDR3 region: CASSPGDRDNQPQHF. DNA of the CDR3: TGTGCCAGCAGTCCAGGTGACAGGGATAATCAGCCCCAGCATTTT.

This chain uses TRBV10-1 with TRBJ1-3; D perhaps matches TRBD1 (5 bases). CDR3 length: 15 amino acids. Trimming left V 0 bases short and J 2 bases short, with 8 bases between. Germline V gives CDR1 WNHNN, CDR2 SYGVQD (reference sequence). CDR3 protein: CASSESGGTGNTIYF. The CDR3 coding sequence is TGCGCCAGCAGTGAGTCCGGGGGGACTGGAAACACCATATATTTT.

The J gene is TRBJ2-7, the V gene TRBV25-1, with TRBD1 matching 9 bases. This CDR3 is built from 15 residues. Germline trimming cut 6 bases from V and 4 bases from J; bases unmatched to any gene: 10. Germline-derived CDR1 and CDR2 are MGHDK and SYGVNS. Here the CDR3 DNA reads TGTGCCAGCAGCGCCCCCACGGACAGGGGATACGAGCAGTACTTC. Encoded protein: CASSAPTDRGYEQYF.

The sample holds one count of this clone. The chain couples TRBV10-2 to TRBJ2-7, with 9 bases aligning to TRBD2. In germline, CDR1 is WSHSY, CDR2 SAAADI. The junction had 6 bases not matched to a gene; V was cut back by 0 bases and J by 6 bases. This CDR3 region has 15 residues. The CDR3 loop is CASSESGGGESEQYF. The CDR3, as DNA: TGCGCCAGCAGTGAGTCAGGCGGGGGGGAGAGCGAGCAGTACTTC.

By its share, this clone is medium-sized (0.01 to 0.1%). CDR3: CASSLGRGYREKLFF. CDR3 nucleotides: TGTGCCAGCAGCTTAGGCAGGGGGTATCGGGAAAAACTGTTTTTT. This rearrangement joins TRBV7-2 to TRBJ1-4, with 7 bases fitting TRBD1. The CDR3 sequence is 15 residues long. CDR1 SGHTA and CDR2 FQGNSA come from the germline V gene. Trimming cost V 1 base and J 8 bases; bases outside gene matches: 7.

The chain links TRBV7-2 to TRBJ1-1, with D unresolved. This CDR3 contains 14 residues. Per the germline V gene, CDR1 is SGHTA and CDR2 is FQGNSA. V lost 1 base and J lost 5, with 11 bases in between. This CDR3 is CASSLVLGATEAFF. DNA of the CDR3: TGTGCCAGCAGCTTAGTCCTGGGAGCTACTGAAGCTTTCTTT.

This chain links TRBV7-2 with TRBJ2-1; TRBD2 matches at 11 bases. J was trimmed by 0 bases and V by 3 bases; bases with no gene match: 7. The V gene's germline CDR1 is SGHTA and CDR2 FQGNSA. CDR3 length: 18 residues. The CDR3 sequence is CASSFLAGGRGSYNEQFF. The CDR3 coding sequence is TGTGCCAGCAGCTTCCTAGCGGGGGGCCGGGGCTCCTACAATGAGCAGTTCTTC.

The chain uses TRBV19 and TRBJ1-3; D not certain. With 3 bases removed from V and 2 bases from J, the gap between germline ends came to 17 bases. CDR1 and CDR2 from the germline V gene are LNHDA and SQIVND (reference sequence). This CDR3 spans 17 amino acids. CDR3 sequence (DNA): TGTGCCAGTAGTATTCAGGCGCCCTCCGGGCCTGGAAACACCATATATTTT. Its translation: CASSIQAPSGPGNTIYF.

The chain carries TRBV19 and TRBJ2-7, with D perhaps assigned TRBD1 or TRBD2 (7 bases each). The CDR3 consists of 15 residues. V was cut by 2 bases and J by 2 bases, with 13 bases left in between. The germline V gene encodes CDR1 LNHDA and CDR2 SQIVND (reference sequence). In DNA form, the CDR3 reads TGTGCCAGTAGTATACAGGGGGGGAGAACCTACGAGCAGTACTTC. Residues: CASSIQGGRTYEQYF.

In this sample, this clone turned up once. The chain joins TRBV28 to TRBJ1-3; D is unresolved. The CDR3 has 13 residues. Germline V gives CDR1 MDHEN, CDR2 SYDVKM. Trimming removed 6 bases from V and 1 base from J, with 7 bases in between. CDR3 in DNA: TGTGCCAGCAGCCATTTTTCTGGAAACACCATATATTTT. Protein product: CASSHFSGNTIYF. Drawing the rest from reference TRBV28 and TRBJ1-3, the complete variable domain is DVKVTQSSRYLVKRTGEKVFLECVQDMDHENMFWYRQDPGLGLRLIYFSYDVKMKEKGDIPEGYSVSREKKERFSLILESASTNQTSMYLCASSHFSGNTIYFGEGSWLTVV.